This entry lists 24 T cell receptor beta chains sequenced from one sample in a study of blood T cell repertoires in COVID-19. Sequencing used immunoSEQ multiplex PCR; TCRdb keeps in-frame clones, though not all of them. The table shows about 180,000 clones, with 85% to 90% occurring only once. The material sequenced was peripheral blood. These receptors all stem from a woman in her seventies with COVID-19, enrolled during active disease.

The chain has TRBV6-6 and TRBJ2-1; 12 bases are a match to TRBD2. V shed 2 bases, J shed 8 bases, and the junction held 7 bases outside the gene matches. The germline gives CDR1 MNHNY, CDR2 SVGAGI (reference sequence). The CDR3 loop spans 16 amino acids. The DNA of the CDR3 is TGTGCCAGCAGTTACAATCTAGCGGGAGGGCCCGATGAGCAGTTCTTC. Its protein is CASSYNLAGGPDEQFF.

The chain has TRBV27 and TRBJ2-7; TRBD2 agrees at 7 bases. With V trimmed by 5 bases and J by 3 bases, 16 bases remained unmatched. The germline V gene encodes CDR1 MNHEY and CDR2 SMNVEV (reference sequence). The CDR3 has 17 amino acids. CDR3 sequence (DNA): TGTGCCAGCAGTCCGGGGGGTTTGGCTCGCTGGGACTACGAGCAGTACTTC. Translated, it gives CASSPGGLARWDYEQYF.

This chain joins TRBV3-1 (or the pseudogene TRBV3-2) and TRBJ2-1, with a weak D call TRBD2 (6 bases). CDR1 LGHDT and CDR2 YNNKEL come from the germline V gene (reference sequence). The CDR3 covers 15 residues. V lost 1 base and J lost 10, with 17 bases in between. The CDR3 bases are TGTGCCAGCAGCCAAGGCCGACTAGGGGCTAAAGAGCAGTTCTTC. This gives the protein CASSQGRLGAKEQFF.

The J gene is TRBJ1-4, the V gene TRBV11-2; possible D gene TRBD1, 6 bases. Per germline, CDR1 SGHAT and CDR2 FQNNGV. This CDR3 spans 15 amino acids. V was clipped by 6 bases and J by 4 bases, with 15 bases between them. CDR3 amino acids: CASSFGTGINEKLFF. The CDR3 DNA is TGTGCCAGCAGTTTCGGAACAGGGATTAATGAAAAACTGTTTTTT.

The chain links TRBV6-5 to TRBJ2-7; 7 nucleotides line up with TRBD1. This CDR3 spans 14 amino acids. Germline V gene sequence: CDR1 MNHEY, CDR2 SVGAGI. The V gene end was trimmed by 5 bases and the J gene end by 1 base; junction bases not matched to a gene: 5. The DNA of the CDR3 is TGTGCCAGCAGTCCCGACAGGGCGTCCTACGAGCAGTACTTC. Encoded protein: CASSPDRASYEQYF.

The V gene is TRBV4-2, the J gene TRBJ1-3; no clear D. Looked up from germline, CDR1 is LGHNA and CDR2 is YNFKEQ. V dropped 2 bases and J dropped 0 bases, with 11 bases sitting between them. The CDR3 length is 16 residues. The CDR3 nucleotides are TGTGCCAGCAGCCAATTAAGTGATAGCTCTGGAAACACCATATATTTT. Translating it yields CASSQLSDSSGNTIYF.

V and J are TRBV30 and TRBJ2-2; TRBD1 is a possible D gene (6 bases). CDR1 GTSNPN and CDR2 SVGIG come from the germline V gene (reference sequence). The CDR3 has 13 amino acids. V shed 5 bases and J shed 0 bases, with 7 bases lying between them. CDR3 in amino acids: CAWWTANTGELFF. The CDR3 DNA follows: TGTGCCTGGTGGACAGCGAACACCGGGGAGCTGTTTTTT.

The chain uses TRBV5-1 and TRBJ2-5, with TRBD1 identical over 7 bases. Germline assignment: CDR1 SGHRS and CDR2 YFSETQ. The V segment lost 5 bases and the J segment 4 bases; nucleotides outside the gene matches: 11. This CDR3 is built from 15 residues. This chain's CDR3 is CASRFRGGDGETQYF. The CDR3 DNA reads as TGCGCCAGCAGGTTTCGAGGGGGCGATGGAGAGACCCAGTACTTC.

This chain uses TRBV5-1 with TRBJ2-3; maybe TRBD2 (6 bases). The CDR3 loop spans 13 amino acids. CDR1 is SGHRS, CDR2 YFSETQ, per germline. Trimming stripped 5 bases from V and 2 bases from J, with 9 bases between. The CDR3: CASRPGVTDTQYF. For the CDR3, the DNA is TGCGCCAGCAGACCGGGGGTCACAGATACGCAGTATTTT.

The chain carries TRBV18 and TRBJ1-2, with TRBD1 matching over 7 bases. The germline V gene has CDR1 KGHSH and CDR2 LQKENI. CDR3 size: 14 residues. The junction had 8 bases not matched to a gene; V was cut back by 2 bases and J by 8 bases. The CDR3 nucleotides are TGTGCCAGCTCACCAACGACAGGGTTTGGAGGCTACACCTTC. Protein sequence: CASSPTTGFGGYTF.

This clone was counted between two and nine times. The chain joins TRBV28 to TRBJ1-2, with a weak D call TRBD1 (5 bases). The CDR3 totals 18 residues. The germline V and J ends were trimmed by 6 bases and 3 bases, with 26 bases remaining between them. CDR1 MDHEN and CDR2 SYDVKM come from the germline V gene. CDR3 DNA sequence: TGTGCCAGCAGCCGAGGTGGGATCGGAGGCGGGGGAGACTATGGCTACACCTTC. It encodes CASSRGGIGGGGDYGYTF.

The table lists this clone with a few counts. At one end the junction does not follow the germline gene, possibly because of a read error. The chain has TRBV3-1 (or the pseudogene TRBV3-2) and TRBJ1-1, with TRBD1 as a possible D gene (5 bases). The CDR3 is 12 residues long. Germline CDR1 is LGHDT and CDR2 is YNNKEL (reference sequence). As DNA, the CDR3 is TGTGCCAGCAGCCAAGATCAGGGCGTGATTCTCTTT. This codes for CASSQDQGVILF.

V usage is TRBV7-2 and J usage is TRBJ1-2; TRBD1 might be the D (6 bases). CDR1 SGHTA and CDR2 FQGNSA come from the germline V gene. The CDR3 sequence is 14 residues long. V was clipped by 0 bases and J by 6 bases, with 11 bases between them. The CDR3 protein is CASSLAGTWNGYTF. In nucleotides, the CDR3 is TGTGCCAGCAGCTTAGCGGGGACATGGAATGGCTACACCTTC.

The chain has TRBV24-1 and TRBJ2-2; 7 bases align to TRBD2. V gave up 0 bases and J gave up 0 bases; unmatched junction bases: 3. This CDR3 has 17 residues. Germline V CDR1 and CDR2: KGHDR, SFDVKD. Written as DNA, the CDR3 is TGTGCCACCAGTGATTTGAGTAGCGGGCCGAACACCGGGGAGCTGTTTTTT. Protein: CATSDLSSGPNTGELFF.

The chain combines TRBV3-1 (or the pseudogene TRBV3-2) with TRBJ1-4; the D gene is possibly TRBD1 (5 bases). This CDR3 comprises 14 residues. Trimming shortened V by 2 bases and J by 8 bases, and 12 bases separated the two germline ends. Germline lookup yields CDR1 LGHDT and CDR2 YNNKEL (reference sequence). For the CDR3, the DNA is TGTGCCAGCAGCCAATACCCAGGGAAGGAAAAACTGTTTTTT. Translation gives CASSQYPGKEKLFF.

The genes are TRBV12-3 or TRBV12-4 and TRBJ1-2; the D gene is possibly TRBD1 (6 bases). Trimming took off 6 bases at V and 4 bases at J, with 12 bases between the two ends. This CDR3 is 13 amino acids long. The CDR3 nucleotides are TGTGCCAGCAGCGCGACAGGCCGCTATGGCTACACCTTC. Translation: CASSATGRYGYTF.

This clone was seen only once. The chain has TRBV20-1 and TRBJ2-7; a weak D match, TRBD2 (5 bases). CDR1 is DFQATT and CDR2 is SNEGSKA in the germline V gene (reference sequence). Trimming shortened V by 5 bases and J by 7 bases, and 9 bases separated the two germline ends. This CDR3 is 10 amino acids long. CDR3 sequence reads: CSALTSEQYF. CDR3 DNA: TGCAGTGCTCTCACTAGTGAGCAGTACTTC.

V and J are TRBV18 and TRBJ1-5, with D possibly being TRBD1 (6 bases). The CDR3 runs to 15 residues. Trimming shortened V by 1 base and J by 0 bases, and 7 bases separated the two germline ends. CDR1 and CDR2 from the germline V gene are KGHSH and LQKENI. CDR3 in amino acids: CASSPQGGSNQPQHF. The CDR3 nucleotides are TGTGCCAGCTCACCACAAGGGGGTAGCAATCAGCCCCAGCATTTT.

V is TRBV28 and J is TRBJ2-1, with D unclear. The CDR3 extends over 12 amino acids. Trimming pared 3 bases from V and 9 bases from J, leaving 9 bases between. Germline CDR1 reads MDHEN; CDR2 reads SYDVKM. This CDR3 is CASSFSISEQFF. CDR3 nucleotide sequence: TGTGCCAGCAGTTTCTCGATTAGTGAGCAGTTCTTC. Drawing the rest from reference TRBV28 and TRBJ2-1, the complete variable domain is DVKVTQSSRYLVKRTGEKVFLECVQDMDHENMFWYRQDPGLGLRLIYFSYDVKMKEKGDIPEGYSVSREKKERFSLILESASTNQTSMYLCASSFSISEQFFGPGTRLTVL.

This clone came up a few times. V and J are TRBV19 and TRBJ2-7, with D uncertain. Germline CDR1 LNHDA, CDR2 SQIVND (reference sequence). V lost 1 base and J 6 bases, leaving 7 bases between the germline ends. The CDR3 extends over 12 amino acids. The CDR3 DNA is TGTGCCAGTAGTATAGGGGCTTCCGAGCAGTACTTC. Its translation is CASSIGASEQYF.

This clone has only one observation. The chain joins TRBV3-1 (or the pseudogene TRBV3-2) to TRBJ1-1, with 7 positions matching TRBD1. The germline gives CDR1 LGHDT, CDR2 YNNKEL (reference sequence). The CDR3 is 14 residues long. V lost 6 bases and J lost 1; bases outside the gene matches: 5. As DNA, the CDR3 is TGTGCCAGCAGTTGGGACAGCGGGAACACTGAAGCTTTCTTT. This sequence encodes CASSWDSGNTEAFF.

This clone appeared a single time. This chain uses TRBV4-3 with TRBJ1-2, with D perhaps TRBD1 (5 bases). CDR3 length: 14 amino acids. CDR1 LGHNA and CDR2 YSLEER come from the germline V gene. The V gene lost 1 base and the J gene lost 5 bases, with 11 bases spanning the gap. The CDR3 DNA sequence: TGCGCCAGCAGCCAAGCGGGGGATGGATATGGCTACACCTTC. Translated: CASSQAGDGYGYTF.

The J gene is TRBJ1-2, the V gene TRBV10-3; TRBD1 agrees at 7 bases. This CDR3 has 12 amino acids. Per the germline V gene, CDR1 is ENHRY and CDR2 is SYGVKD. Trimming removed 8 bases from V and 3 bases from J; junction bases left unmatched: 3. The DNA of the CDR3 is TGTGCCATCTTCGGGACAGACTATGGCTACACCTTC. The encoded protein is CAIFGTDYGYTF.

The gene calls are TRBV19 and TRBJ2-5, with D tentatively TRBD2 (6 bases). The ends were cut back, 7 bases at V and 5 bases at J, with 20 bases in the middle. The length of the CDR3 is 15 residues. Germline assignment: CDR1 LNHDA and CDR2 SQIVND (reference sequence). In DNA, the CDR3 is TGTGCCAGTACCCCGACAGCTGGTGGGGGGGAGACCCAGTACTTC. Encoded protein: CASTPTAGGGETQYF.